The clone carrying this TCR beta chain showed up just a few times. Its antigen is as yet unknown. Investigators isolated RNA and reverse transcribed it into cDNA to act as the sequencing template. Using immunoSEQ multiplex PCR, the repertoire was profiled, and TCRdb retains in-frame clones only, with some absent. The sample includes some 190,000 clones, roughly 46% of them seen just once. This entry comes from a study of CD8+ T cells in alopecia areata. Study information: The drug, oral tofacitinib, was given to treated patients at 5 to 10 mg twice daily. Study observations and caveats: Throughout tofacitinib, many expanded lesional clones continued to persist in scalp and blood.

This sample's treatment: oral pan-JAK inhibitor, 5-10 mg twice daily. Researchers took lesional scalp punch biopsies and peripheral blood from people who were alopecia areata patients. CDR1 and CDR2 (germline): SQVTM, ANQGSEA. This CDR3 contains 14 residues. Trimming took 5 bases from V and 4 from J, leaving 17 bases between them. V gene TRBV29-1 combines with J gene TRBJ1-2; TRBD1 might be the D (6 bases). The material sequenced was CD8+ T cells sorted from blood, taken around week 53, from a patient treated with tofacitinib. The TCR was taken from a human donor with alopecia areata. The CDR3 nucleotides read TGCAGCGTTCCCTTGACAGGTGTGGGCTATGGCTACACCTTC. It specifies CSVPLTGVGYGYTF.